The rows below give T cell receptor beta chains drawn from one sample of a study of cytomegalovirus exposure and HLA in healthy donors. Generated by immunoSEQ multiplex PCR, the TCRdb table keeps only in-frame clones and is missing some. The sample holds more than 150,000 clones; less than 85% are singletons and the top ten take 0.5% to 0.8%. The source material was PBMCs. The receptors come from a boy younger than 18 in good health and CMV-seronegative. CDR3s include the opening cysteine and the closing phenylalanine or tryptophan. D genes are given only for firm matches. Clone sizes are given selectively: once, few, many, or a class where the clone is expanded.

size: .
D: TRBD1
V: TRBV7-9
J: TRBJ2-5
DNA: TGTGCCAGCAGCTTAGGCCGACAGGGGGGAATGGAGACCCAGTACTTC
CDR3: CASSLGRQGGMETQYF

size: .
D: .
V: TRBV20-1
J: TRBJ1-1
DNA: TGCAGTTTAGCAGGGTACACTGAAGCTTTCTTT
CDR3: CSLAGYTEAFF

size: .
D: .
V: TRBV9
J: TRBJ1-2
DNA: TGTGCCAGCAGGCGGCGAGAAATCTCTAACTATGGCTACACCTTC
CDR3: CASRRREISNYGYTF

size: .
D: .
V: TRBV7-8
J: TRBJ1-2
DNA: TGTGCCAGCAGCTTAGATTTGAGGGCGCGAGGATCTGGCTACACCTTC
CDR3: CASSLDLRARGSGYTF

size: once
D: .
V: TRBV9
J: TRBJ2-1
DNA: TGTGCCAGCAGCGTAGGGAGTCGGGGTCCCCAGTTCTTC
CDR3: CASSVGSRGPQFF

size: .
D: .
V: TRBV6-1
J: TRBJ1-3
DNA: TGTGCCAGCAGTGAAGGGGGTCTGACAGGCAAAAACTCTGGAAACACCATATATTTT
CDR3: CASSEGGLTGKNSGNTIYF

size: .
D: TRBD2
V: TRBV6-5
J: TRBJ2-7
DNA: TGTGCCAGCAAGGCTGGACTAGACTACGAGCAGTACTTC
CDR3: CASKAGLDYEQYF

size: once
D: TRBD1
V: TRBV5-1
J: TRBJ1-1
DNA: TGCGCCAGCAGCTTTCTGAGACAGGGGAACACTGAAGCTTTCTTT
CDR3: CASSFLRQGNTEAFF

size: .
D: TRBD1
V: TRBV5-1
J: TRBJ1-4
DNA: TGCGCCAGCAGCTATTTACGGACAGGGGAGGATGAAAAACTGTTTTTT
CDR3: CASSYLRTGEDEKLFF

size: .
D: TRBD1
V: TRBV27
J: TRBJ1-4
DNA: TGTGCCAGCAGTTTCAGGGGGCGGGGTGAAAAACTGTTTTTT
CDR3: CASSFRGRGEKLFF

size: .
D: .
V: TRBV4-1
J: TRBJ1-6
DNA: TGCACCAGCAGCCAAGACCCGGGATCCTATAATTCACCCCTCCACTTT
CDR3: CTSSQDPGSYNSPLHF

size: .
D: .
V: TRBV5-4
J: TRBJ1-5
DNA: TGTGCCAGCAGCTCTCCGAATCAGCCCCAGCATTTT
CDR3: CASSSPNQPQHF

size: .
D: .
V: TRBV29-1
J: TRBJ1-2
DNA: TGCAGCCCTTTGCGGGGGCTTTGTAACTATGGCTACACCTTC
CDR3: CSPLRGLCNYGYTF

size: .
D: .
V: TRBV29-1
J: TRBJ1-1
DNA: TGCAGCGCGCCACGGGGAGTAAGGAACACTGAAGCTTTCTTT
CDR3: CSAPRGVRNTEAFF

size: once
D: .
V: TRBV30
J: TRBJ1-4
DNA: TGTGCCTGGAGTGTAGACGGGTTATACGAAAAACTGTTTTTT
CDR3: CAWSVDGLYEKLFF

size: .
D: .
V: TRBV6-5
J: TRBJ2-2
DNA: TGTGCCAGCAGTAGAACTACTTACACCGGGGAGCTGTTTTTT
CDR3: CASSRTTYTGELFF

size: .
D: TRBD2
V: TRBV6-1
J: TRBJ2-2
DNA: TGTGCCAGCAGTGGGACTAGCGGGAGGGGCACCGGGGAGCTGTTTTTT
CDR3: CASSGTSGRGTGELFF

size: .
D: TRBD2
V: TRBV30
J: TRBJ2-7
DNA: TGTGCCTGGAGGACGGGGGGAGACGAGCAGTACTTC
CDR3: CAWRTGGDEQYF

size: .
D: TRBD2
V: TRBV9
J: TRBJ2-3
DNA: TGTGCCAGCAGCCGGACTAGCGGGGGATCCACAGATACGCAGTATTTT
CDR3: CASSRTSGGSTDTQYF

size: few
D: .
V: TRBV7-3
J: TRBJ2-1
DNA: TGTGCCAGCAGCTTAGTTCCCGGGAGCTCCTACAATGAGCAGTTCTTC
CDR3: CASSLVPGSSYNEQFF

size: .
D: .
V: TRBV5-8
J: TRBJ2-1
DNA: TGTGCCAGCAGCGGAGAGGGCTTTCGGGACAATGAGCAGTTCTTC
CDR3: CASSGEGFRDNEQFF

size: .
D: .
V: TRBV6-5
J: TRBJ2-7
DNA: TGTGCCAGCAGTTACCTTCGCGGAGGAGGGACCTACGAGCAGTACTTC
CDR3: CASSYLRGGGTYEQYF

size: .
D: .
V: TRBV30
J: TRBJ1-4
DNA: TGTGCCTGGAGCGGAAGGAGGGACGGGGAGGAAAAACTGTTTTTT
CDR3: CAWSGRRDGEEKLFF

size: .
D: .
V: TRBV7-2
J: TRBJ1-2
DNA: TGTGCCAGCAGCTTAGATAGGGGCAAAGGTGGCTACACCTTC
CDR3: CASSLDRGKGGYTF